Listed below are T cell receptor beta chains from one sample, sequenced in a study of blood T cell repertoires in COVID-19. Assay used: immunoSEQ multiplex PCR; TCRdb lists only in-frame clones, some missing. The table has approximately 240,000 clones, almost 85% seen once. The sample taken for sequencing was peripheral blood. The receptors come from a man between 45 and 60 years old with acute or convalescent COVID-19. The conserved cysteine and the conserved F or W are not part of the CDR3 here. Clone sizes are given selectively: once, few, many, or a class where the clone is expanded.

j_gene,v_gene,abundance,CDR3aa
TRBJ2-1,TRBV24-1,once,ATSDGGRVNNEQF
TRBJ2-3,TRBV5-1,.,ASSADRGRTDTQY
TRBJ1-4,TRBV11-2,.,ASSSGQGTREKLF
TRBJ2-2,TRBV5-6,once,ASSSNRDRVHPGELF
TRBJ1-4,TRBV6-5,.,ASQEGNNEKLF
TRBJ2-2,TRBV7-3,.,ASSPRGSTGELF
TRBJ2-3,TRBV3-1/TRBV3-2,.,ASSRSPGLAVADTQY
TRBJ2-7,TRBV5-1,.,ASSPGTVYEQY
TRBJ1-2,TRBV6-2/TRBV6-3,.,ASSYLIGDGYT
TRBJ2-7,TRBV18,.,ASSPGQPLYEQY
TRBJ2-7,TRBV6-1,.,ASSDVVPGQY
TRBJ2-3,TRBV30,.,AWSEGVSTDTQY
TRBJ2-7,TRBV5-4,few,ASRGSFSYEQY
TRBJ1-2,TRBV2,few,ASRGQVSYGYT
TRBJ2-7,TRBV7-3,.,ASSLSGVDEQY
TRBJ1-1,TRBV7-9,.,ASSLGGALVNTEAF
TRBJ1-2,TRBV15,.,ATSRDLGTGGYGYT
TRBJ1-1,TRBV4-1,.,ASSQDRGNTEAF
TRBJ2-2,TRBV6-5,.,ASNRQAGVAGELF
TRBJ2-7,TRBV5-1,.,ASSLEGTPEQY
TRBJ2-1,TRBV12-3/TRBV12-4,.,ASSFNLGQF
TRBJ1-1,TRBV10-1,.,ASSENGGSNTEAF
TRBJ1-1,TRBV4-1,.,ASSPGGGNTEAF
TRBJ1-1,TRBV30,few,ALREQLNTEAF
TRBJ1-6,TRBV14,.,ASSLPTPLGPLH
TRBJ2-2,TRBV5-1,.,ASSLEGTNTGELF
TRBJ2-7,TRBV3-1/TRBV3-2,.,ASSWHYEQY
TRBJ2-7,TRBV27,.,ASSFARRGSYEQY
TRBJ1-3,TRBV30,.,AWTRGLVSGNTIY
TRBJ1-2,TRBV5-8,.,ASSLRKNRGGYT
TRBJ2-3,TRBV27,.,ASRRAYSTDTQY
TRBJ1-1,TRBV2,once,ASSSDPNTEAF
TRBJ2-7,TRBV18,.,ASSPTTSGSEQY
TRBJ2-7,TRBV27,.,ASSITGNYEQY
TRBJ2-7,TRBV5-1,.,ASSLERYEQY
TRBJ2-7,TRBV18,.,ASSPTAGLAYEQY
TRBJ1-1,TRBV5-4,.,ASSFTGTGDHNTEAF
TRBJ1-6,TRBV7-3,.,ASSLSQGNSPLH
TRBJ2-7,TRBV4-1,.,ASSQAPAGEKYEQY
TRBJ2-2,TRBV27,.,ASSSGVGTGELF
TRBJ2-7,TRBV5-1,.,ASSLAGRGAVEQY
TRBJ2-7,TRBV11-2,once,ASSLAGGRVSEQY
TRBJ2-6,TRBV10-3,.,AIRQSSGANVLT
TRBJ2-7,TRBV2,many,ASSQTDEQY
TRBJ2-7,TRBV10-3,once,ATVSGYEQY
TRBJ1-2,TRBV7-2,.,ASSFSGDDGYT
TRBJ1-4,TRBV6-1,.,ASSDSARAFEKLF
TRBJ1-5,TRBV10-2,.,ASSEQGTNQPQH
TRBJ2-7,TRBV3-1/TRBV3-2,few,ASSQIGGREQY
TRBJ1-3,TRBV5-1,.,ASSLTPGSGNTIY